The next 25 T cell receptor beta chains were all read from a single sample in a study of identical twins (dated by TCRdb to between 2015 and 2016). Library generation was performed with 5' RACE. The run used an Illumina HiSeq 2000. TCRdb passed the public sequencing reads through fastp at Q25 and MiXCR, retaining productive beta sequences. When rows share a CDR3 protein, they turn into one entry using the most common DNA and genes. Counted in this sample were some 1,600,000 distinct CDR3 sequences; 32% of them appeared once. The top ten clonotypes cover about 0.3% of the sample. The sample comprised cord blood. Source of these receptors: a newborn girl in good health.

This rearrangement joins TRBV9 to TRBJ2-5; TRBD1 matches 7 bases. The CDR3 spans 15 residues. The germline CDR1 and CDR2 sequences are SGDLS and YYNGEE. V gave up 0 bases and J gave up 3 bases; unmatched junction bases: 5. The CDR3 DNA follows: TGTGCCAGCAGCGTAGCTACAGGGGCCAAAGAGACCCAGTACTTC. Translating gives CASSVATGAKETQYF.

The chain recombines TRBV9 with TRBJ2-7, with D unclear. Germline loops: CDR1 SGDLS, CDR2 YYNGEE. The ends were cut back, 3 bases at V and 2 bases at J, with 9 bases in the middle. This CDR3 spans 13 amino acids. CDR3 protein: CASSAPGAYEQYF. The CDR3 DNA is TGTGCCAGCAGCGCTCCTGGGGCCTACGAGCAGTACTTC. The full variable domain, completed using reference TRBV9 and TRBJ2-7, is DSGVTQTPKHLITATGQRVTLRCSPRSGDLSVYWYQQSLDQGLQFLIQYYNGEERAKGNILERFSAQQFPDLHSELNLSSLELGDSALYFCASSAPGAYEQYFGPGTRLTVT.

The chain recombines TRBV4-1 with TRBJ2-3; 7 bases are shared with TRBD2. The CDR3 runs to 14 residues. CDR1 is MGHRA, CDR2 YSYEKL, per germline. Trimming cost V 2 bases and J 5 bases; bases outside gene matches: 4. This CDR3 reads CASSQRLAKDTQYF. In DNA, the CDR3 is TGCGCCAGCAGCCAAAGACTAGCCAAAGATACGCAGTATTTT.

The chain has TRBV20-1 and TRBJ2-3; D perhaps matches TRBD2 (6 bases). The CDR3 is 15 amino acids. With 1 base removed from V and 0 bases from J, the gap between germline ends came to 11 bases. Germline loops: CDR1 DFQATT, CDR2 SNEGSKA (reference sequence). CDR3 sequence (DNA): TGCAGTGCTAGAGCCCCGGGGAGGAGCACAGATACGCAGTATTTT. Translated: CSARAPGRSTDTQYF.

This clonotype was observed a handful of times. The chain has TRBV5-1 and TRBJ1-4; D ambiguous. V was trimmed by 3 bases and J by 4 bases, leaving 10 bases between them. This CDR3 region has 14 residues. The germline gives CDR1 SGHRS, CDR2 YFSETQ. CDR3 protein: CASSSDGLNEKLFF. CDR3 coding DNA: TGCGCCAGCAGCTCGGACGGCCTTAATGAAAAACTGTTTTTT.

The V call is TRBV20-1, the J call TRBJ2-4, with a possible D match to TRBD2 (6 bases). Germline V gene data show CDR1 as DFQATT and CDR2 as SNEGSKA (reference sequence). The ends were cut back, 4 bases at V and 7 bases at J, with 20 bases in the middle. The CDR3 runs 15 residues. The CDR3 bases are TGCAGTGCTACCGGGTGGGACTTGACGGGGAACATTCAGTACTTC. Amino acids: CSATGWDLTGNIQYF.

Concerning this clonotype itself: Possible read error: a much larger clone is one base away. The V and J genes are TRBV3-1 and TRBJ2-1; no firm D call. The CDR3 has 13 residues. Germline CDR1 and CDR2: LGHDT and YNNKEL (reference sequence). Trimming left V 4 bases short and J 13 bases short, with 17 bases between. The CDR3 bases are TGTGCCAGCAGCCTTCGCGGTACGGAGACCCAGTTCTTC. It specifies CASSLRGTETQFF.

The J gene is TRBJ2-1, the V gene TRBV11-2, with 7 bases that match TRBD2. Per the germline V gene, CDR1 is SGHAT and CDR2 is FQNNGV. With V trimmed by 5 bases and J by 10 bases, 5 bases remained unmatched. The CDR3 runs to 12 residues. CDR3 in amino acids: CASSLTSWEQFF. The CDR3 DNA reads as TGTGCCAGCAGCCTGACTAGCTGGGAGCAGTTCTTC.

This clonotype has more than one count but fewer than ten. The rearrangement links TRBV12-3 or TRBV12-4 to TRBJ2-3; D ambiguous. The CDR3 length is 12 residues. V dropped 5 bases and J dropped 5 bases, with 8 bases sitting between them. CDR3 amino acids: CASSRTVDTQYF. Here the CDR3 DNA reads TGTGCCAGCAGTCGAACCGTAGATACGCAGTATTTT.

This chain links TRBV12-3 or TRBV12-4 with TRBJ2-1; D gene ambiguous. The end of the DNA aligns better with TRBJ2-7, so the J call may be wrong. This CDR3 is built from 13 residues. DNA for the CDR3: TGTGCCAGCATCTTGGGCTACTACAATGAGCAGTACTTC. Its protein is CASILGYYNEQYF.

This clonotype was seen more than once but under ten times. This chain links TRBV7-9 with TRBJ1-1; no definite D call. Germline values: CDR1 SEHNR, CDR2 FQNEAQ (reference sequence). V lost 6 bases to trimming and J lost 2 bases, with 13 bases between them. The CDR3 runs to 14 residues. The CDR3 DNA reads TGTGCCAGCAGTCCACTCTGGATTAACACTGAAGCTTTCTTT. Protein product: CASSPLWINTEAFF.

This clonotype has only a few counts. The chain uses TRBV4-2 and TRBJ2-3; D gene uncertain. V lost 0 bases and J 1 base, leaving 8 bases between the germline ends. CDR3 length equals 15 residues. CDR1 and CDR2 from the germline V gene are LGHNA and YNFKEQ. The CDR3 DNA reads TGTGCCAGCAGCCAAGATATGGCGCGCACAGATACGCAGTATTTT. Its protein product is CASSQDMARTDTQYF.

Comments on this clonotype: Compared with germline, one end of the junction differs, possibly owing to a read error. This sequence joins TRBV4-1 and TRBJ2-5; D is unclear. The CDR3 loop spans 15 amino acids. Germline CDR1 is MGHRA and CDR2 is YSYEKL. CDR3 sequence (DNA): TGCGCCAGCAGCCAAGATAGAACTGCCCAAGGGACCCAGTACTTC. Amino acids: CASSQDRTAQGTQYF.

V and J are TRBV4-2 and TRBJ2-3, with 15 bases lining up with TRBD2. Germline V gene lookup returns CDR1 LGHNA and CDR2 YNFKEQ. With V trimmed by 1 base and J by 2 bases, 7 bases remained unmatched. The CDR3 covers 19 residues. The CDR3 spells CASSQGGLAGGTSTDTQYF. The DNA of the CDR3 is TGTGCCAGCAGCCAAGGGGGACTAGCGGGAGGCACCTCCACAGATACGCAGTATTTT.

The gene calls are TRBV27 and TRBJ1-2; the match to TRBD1 covers 9 bases. The CDR3 extends over 16 amino acids. J was trimmed by 1 base and V by 6 bases; bases with no gene match: 9. Germline V gives CDR1 MNHEY, CDR2 SMNVEV (reference sequence). The CDR3 protein is CASRTLYRGRNYGYTF. In nucleotides, the CDR3 is TGTGCCAGCAGGACGCTCTACAGGGGGCGTAACTATGGCTACACCTTC.

Turning to this clonotype: One end of the junction varies from germline; a read error may be responsible. The chain is built from TRBV5-1 and TRBJ2-3; 7 nucleotides match TRBD2. The CDR3 is 15 residues long. Germline CDR1 SGHRS, CDR2 YFSETQ. This CDR3 is CASSFRAGDTNTQYF. The CDR3 DNA sequence: TGCGCCAGCAGCTTTCGGGCGGGAGACACAAATACGCAGTATTTT.

This sequence joins TRBV9 and TRBJ2-1; 7 bases agree with TRBD1. The CDR3 is made up of 16 amino acids. Germline V gene sequence: CDR1 SGDLS, CDR2 YYNGEE. The V gene end was trimmed by 3 bases and the J gene end by 6 bases; junction bases not matched to a gene: 12. The CDR3 here is CASSAKQGSGSNEQFF. CDR3 nucleotide sequence: TGTGCCAGCAGCGCGAAACAGGGGTCGGGAAGCAATGAGCAGTTCTTC.

This chain uses TRBV2 with TRBJ2-7; 13 bases line up with TRBD2. Germline-derived CDR1 and CDR2 are SNHLY and FYNNEI. This CDR3 is 17 amino acids long. The J segment lost 3 bases and the V segment lost 3 bases, leaving 8 bases of the junction unmatched. Here the CDR3 DNA reads TGTGCCAGCAGTGAGACCGGGACTAGCGGGACCCTCTACGAGCAGTACTTC. This encodes CASSETGTSGTLYEQYF.

This sequence joins TRBV7-2 and TRBJ1-2, with 7 bases lining up with TRBD1. CDR1 is SGHTA, CDR2 FQGNSA, per germline. There are 14 residues in the CDR3. Unmatched junction bases numbered 8, after V lost 6 bases and J lost 4 bases. This chain's CDR3 is CASRRQGVGYGYTF. CDR3 in DNA: TGTGCCAGCAGAAGACAGGGAGTAGGCTATGGCTACACCTTC.

This chain joins TRBV20-1 and TRBJ2-7; 8 bases match TRBD2. The V gene's germline CDR1 is DFQATT and CDR2 SNEGSKA (reference sequence). After removal of 6 bases from V and 5 bases from J, the junction contained 9 bases not matched to a gene. The CDR3 is 13 amino acids. CDR3 loop: CSARKAGANEQYF. The CDR3 bases are TGCAGTGCCAGAAAAGCGGGAGCCAACGAGCAGTACTTC.

This clonotype came up once. This may come from a read error, since a much larger clone is one base off. V and J are TRBV5-6 and TRBJ2-1, with D perhaps matching TRBD2 (6 bases). Germline loops: CDR1 SGHDT, CDR2 YYEEEE. This CDR3 spans 15 amino acids. The CDR3 nucleotides read TGTGCCAGCAGCCTTTTGGGGGACTCCTACAATGAGCAGATCTTC. Encoded protein: CASSLLGDSYNEQIF.

This clonotype was counted ten times or more. This chain uses TRBV12-3 or TRBV12-4 with TRBJ2-3; the D gene is possibly TRBD2 (6 bases). There are 16 residues in the CDR3. With 3 bases removed from V and 2 bases from J, the gap between germline ends came to 15 bases. The DNA for the CDR3 is TGTGCCAGCAGTTTCTGGGGGGTACCATACACAGATACGCAGTATTTT. It translates to CASSFWGVPYTDTQYF.

This chain joins TRBV20-1 and TRBJ2-3; D is perhaps TRBD1 (5 bases). The V end lost 1 base, the J end lost 1 base, and 18 bases lay between the germline ends. CDR1 is DFQATT and CDR2 is SNEGSKA in the germline V gene (reference sequence). This CDR3 has 17 amino acids. The CDR3 sequence: CSARGLNRKSGTDTQYF. Here the CDR3 DNA reads TGCAGTGCTAGAGGCCTAAACAGGAAATCGGGCACAGATACGCAGTATTTT.

CDR3 DNA sequence: TGTGCCAGCAGTCGGGACAGTAACTACGAGCAGTACTTC. Its protein is CASSRDSNYEQYF. The chain carries TRBV12-3 or TRBV12-4 and TRBJ2-7, with TRBD1 matching 7 bases. J gave up 3 bases and V 5 bases, and 4 bases lay outside the gene matches. The CDR3 is made up of 13 amino acids.

This clonotype was counted only a few times. The V gene is TRBV29-1, the J gene TRBJ1-2, with 9 bases identical to TRBD1. The CDR3 runs 15 residues. Trimming took 3 bases from V and 8 from J; bases not matched to a gene: 13. Germline CDR1 and CDR2: SQVTM and ANQGSEA. CDR3 DNA: TGCAGCGTTGAGGGGGACAGGGAGACACCTATCGGCTACACCTTC. Translation: CSVEGDRETPIGYTF.